The T cell receptor beta chain under discussion was sequenced for a study of tumor and adjacent non-tumor tissue in lung cancer. About the study: Some 4.2 million productive TCRbeta reads were obtained per sample on average. Study-wide results and limits: Higher tumor TCR diversity was associated with shorter survival. Tumor tissue had significantly higher TCR diversity than normal lung.

The library came from three nested PCR rounds adapted from ARM-PCR protocols. TCRdb fed the multiplex PCR reads into MiXCR, producing one record per CDR3 protein. In the table there are roughly 65,000 distinct CDR3 sequences, about 61% of which are singletons. RNA was extracted from bulk tissue without any cell sorting. Chemotherapy-naive patients with new lung cancer underwent thoracic surgery in China, August–November 2014. A word on this clonotype: Its antigen is not identified.

CDR1 and CDR2 from the germline V gene are SGHRS and YFSETQ. V lost 3 bases, J lost 0 bases, and 12 bases lay in between. The CDR3 has 15 amino acids. The V and J genes are TRBV5-1 and TRBJ2-5; TRBD2 is a possible D gene (6 bases). This TCR was sampled from a man aged 45 to 65 with non-small cell lung cancer. The specimen was lung tumor tissue. In nucleotides, the CDR3 is TGCGCCAGCAGCTCTGGAGGGAGCTACCAAGAGACCCAGTACTTC. Residues: CASSSGGSYQETQYF.